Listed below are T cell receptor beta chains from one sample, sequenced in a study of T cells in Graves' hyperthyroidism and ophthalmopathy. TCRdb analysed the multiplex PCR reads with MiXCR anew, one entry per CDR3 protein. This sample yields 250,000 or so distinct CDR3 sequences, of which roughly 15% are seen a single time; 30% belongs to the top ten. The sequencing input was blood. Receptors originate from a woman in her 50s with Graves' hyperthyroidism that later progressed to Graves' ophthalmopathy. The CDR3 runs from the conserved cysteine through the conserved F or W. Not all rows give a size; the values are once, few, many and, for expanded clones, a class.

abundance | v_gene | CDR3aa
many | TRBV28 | CASSLWDGTGALVVGNTIYF
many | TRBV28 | CASSPQTSRLSTDTQYF
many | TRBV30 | CAWSVNPIGGYTF
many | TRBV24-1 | CATSDFLGGTDTQYF
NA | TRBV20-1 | CSARDSRRTDTQYF
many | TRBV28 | CASSLWEGNSPLHF
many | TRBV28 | CASRVSQLLNTEAFF
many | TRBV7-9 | CASSLGGGVWTFF
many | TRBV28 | CASSLSGLTYGYTF
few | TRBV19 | CASSWTSGRATGELFF
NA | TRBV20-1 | CSASRMGAANTGELFF
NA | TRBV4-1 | CASSQGLRGPTYNEQFF
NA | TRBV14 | CASSPNQVYGAGYTF
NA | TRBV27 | CASISLSIPEAFF
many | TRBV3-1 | CASSQDRTGWASYEQYF
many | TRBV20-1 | CSAVRGLPDTQYF
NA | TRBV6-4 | CASSVQSGTGELFF
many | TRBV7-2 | CASSHYRGEQFF
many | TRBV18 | CASSPSRGQATEAFF
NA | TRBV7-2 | CASSLTGQGLPNTEAFF
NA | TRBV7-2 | CASSLEAGGWDTQYF
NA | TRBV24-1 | CATSATDEQFF
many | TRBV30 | CACRAETQYF
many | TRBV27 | CASRFFPGQGVNTEAFF
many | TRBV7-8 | CASSLRLYEQYF
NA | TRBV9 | CASSVQGASSPLHF
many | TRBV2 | CASSEETYEQYF
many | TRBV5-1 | CASSKDLRQNEQFF
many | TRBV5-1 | CASSLEGEEQFF
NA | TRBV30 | CAWSGGGSSEKLFF
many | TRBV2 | CASSAQLVSGGTQYF
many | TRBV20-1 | CSAAGLAGTPQSSGELFF
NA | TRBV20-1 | CSARDTQGAFEAFF
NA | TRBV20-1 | CSARQGRGMNTEAFF
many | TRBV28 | CASSFRVGGDEQFF
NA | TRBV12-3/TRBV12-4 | CASSPRGRDTEAFF
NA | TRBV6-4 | CASSESLATANTGELFF
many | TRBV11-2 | CASSLGTGGFPYEQYF
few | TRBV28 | CASSLWGHSPTRGYTF
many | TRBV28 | CASNARPDEKLFF
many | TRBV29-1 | CSRLRRTGGNEQFF